Listed below are T cell receptor beta chains from one sample, sequenced in a study of blood T cell repertoires in COVID-19. Assay used: immunoSEQ multiplex PCR; TCRdb lists only in-frame clones, some missing. Of 180,000 or so clones in the sample, 75% to 90% were seen once. Sequences were obtained from PBMCs or T cells enriched from blood (not recorded which). These receptors originate from a middle-aged man who had recovered from COVID-19. CDR3s include the opening cysteine and the closing phenylalanine or tryptophan. The D gene is left open where the match is weak.

V,D,J,CDR3,DNA
TRBV11-2,TRBD1,TRBJ2-3,CASSPKGQPTDTQYF,TGTGCCAGCAGCCCGAAGGGACAGCCAACAGATACGCAGTATTTT
TRBV3-1/TRBV3-2,.,TRBJ1-6,CASSQGTVHNSPLHF,TGTGCCAGCAGCCAAGGAACAGTACATAATTCACCCCTCCACTTT
TRBV7-2,TRBD1,TRBJ2-3,CASSLTGGRTDTQYF,TGTGCCAGCAGCTTAACAGGGGGCAGGACAGATACGCAGTATTTT
TRBV28,.,TRBJ1-1,CASRGGRDTEAFF,TGTGCCAGCAGGGGAGGCAGGGACACTGAAGCTTTCTTT
TRBV2,.,TRBJ2-7,CASSGQVNYEQYF,TGTGCCAGCAGTGGGCAGGTAAATTACGAGCAGTACTTC
TRBV2,TRBD2,TRBJ2-5,CASRGFGGTSGGSAQETQYF,TGTGCCAGCAGGGGATTTGGAGGGACTAGCGGGGGGTCTGCCCAAGAGACCCAGTACTTC
TRBV2,.,TRBJ2-7,CASSLETYEQYF,TGTGCCAGCAGTCTTGAGACCTACGAGCAGTACTTC
TRBV28,TRBD1,TRBJ2-5,CASTGRQQGWGETQYF,TGTGCCAGCACCGGGCGTCAACAGGGGTGGGGAGAGACCCAGTACTTC
TRBV28,TRBD1,TRBJ2-2,CASRPAGTVRFFGELFF,TGTGCCAGCAGACCCGCCGGGACAGTGAGGTTTTTCGGGGAGCTGTTTTTT
TRBV19,TRBD1,TRBJ1-2,CASSIGTVNYGYTF,TGTGCCAGTAGTATCGGGACAGTTAACTATGGCTACACCTTC
TRBV19,.,TRBJ1-5,CASRYRLFSNQPQHF,TGTGCCAGCCGATACAGGTTATTTAGCAATCAGCCCCAGCATTTT